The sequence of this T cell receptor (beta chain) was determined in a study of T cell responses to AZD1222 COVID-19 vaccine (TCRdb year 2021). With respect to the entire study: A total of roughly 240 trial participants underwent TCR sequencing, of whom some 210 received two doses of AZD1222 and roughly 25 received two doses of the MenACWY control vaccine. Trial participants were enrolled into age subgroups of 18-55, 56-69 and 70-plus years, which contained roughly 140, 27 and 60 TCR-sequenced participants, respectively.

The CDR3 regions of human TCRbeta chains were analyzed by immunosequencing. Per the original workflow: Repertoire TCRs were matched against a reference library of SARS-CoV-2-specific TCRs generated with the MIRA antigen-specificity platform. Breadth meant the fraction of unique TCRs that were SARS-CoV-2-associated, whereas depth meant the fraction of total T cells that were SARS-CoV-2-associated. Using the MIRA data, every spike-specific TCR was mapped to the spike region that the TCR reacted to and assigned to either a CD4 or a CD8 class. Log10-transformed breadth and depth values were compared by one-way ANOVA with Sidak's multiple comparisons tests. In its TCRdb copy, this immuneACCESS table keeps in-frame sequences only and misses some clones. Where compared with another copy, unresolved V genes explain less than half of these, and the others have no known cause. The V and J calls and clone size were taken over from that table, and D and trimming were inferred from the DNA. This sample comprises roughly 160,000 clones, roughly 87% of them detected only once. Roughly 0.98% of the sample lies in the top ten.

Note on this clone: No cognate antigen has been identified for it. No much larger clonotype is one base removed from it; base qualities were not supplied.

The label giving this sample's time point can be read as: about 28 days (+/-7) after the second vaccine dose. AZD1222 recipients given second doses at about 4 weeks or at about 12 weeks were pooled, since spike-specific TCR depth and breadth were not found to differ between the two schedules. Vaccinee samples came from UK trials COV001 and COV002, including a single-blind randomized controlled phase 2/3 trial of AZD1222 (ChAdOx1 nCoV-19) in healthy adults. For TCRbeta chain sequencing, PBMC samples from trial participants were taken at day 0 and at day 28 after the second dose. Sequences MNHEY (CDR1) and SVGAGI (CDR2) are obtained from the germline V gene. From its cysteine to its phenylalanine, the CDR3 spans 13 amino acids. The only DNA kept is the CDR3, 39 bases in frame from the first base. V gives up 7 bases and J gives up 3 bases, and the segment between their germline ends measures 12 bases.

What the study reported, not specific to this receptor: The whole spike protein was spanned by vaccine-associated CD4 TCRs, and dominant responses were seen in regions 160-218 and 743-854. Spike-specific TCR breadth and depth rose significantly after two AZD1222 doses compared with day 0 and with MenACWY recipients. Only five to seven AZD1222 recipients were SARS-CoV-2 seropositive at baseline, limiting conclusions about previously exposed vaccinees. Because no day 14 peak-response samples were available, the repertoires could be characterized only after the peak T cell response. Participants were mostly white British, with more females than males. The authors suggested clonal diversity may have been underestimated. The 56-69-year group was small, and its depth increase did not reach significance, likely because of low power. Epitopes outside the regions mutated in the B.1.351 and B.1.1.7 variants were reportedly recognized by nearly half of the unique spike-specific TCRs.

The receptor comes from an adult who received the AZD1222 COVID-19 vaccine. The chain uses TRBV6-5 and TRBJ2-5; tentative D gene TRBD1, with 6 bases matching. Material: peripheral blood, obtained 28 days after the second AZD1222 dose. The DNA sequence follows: TGTGCCAGCACCAGGGGTAGAGAAGAGACCCAGTACTTC. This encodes CASTRGREETQYF.